This TCR beta chain emerged from a study of Graves' ophthalmopathy and Graves' hyperthyroidism. Whole-study findings and limits: The model achieved 70.59% sensitivity and 72% to 85% specificity for ophthalmopathy progression. Most expanded clonotypes in thyroid above 0.001 frequency also showed up in blood.

For repertoire sequencing, the TCR beta CDR3 regions were amplified from RNA transcripts. First-round RT-PCR used HTBI primers; second-round multiplex PCR followed. TCRdb fed the multiplex PCR reads into MiXCR, producing one record per CDR3 protein. This sample has hundreds of thousands of distinct CDR3 sequences, with approximately 21% found just once. Regarding this clonotype: Its antigen is not identified.

The source is a woman under 30 with stable Graves' hyperthyroidism. Some clones in this sample may be carry-over from other donors' samples. Sequencing input: peripheral blood.

DNA of the CDR3: TGTGCCAGCTCACCGGGACAGGTACAAGAGACCCAGTACTTC. Translated, it gives CASSPGQVQETQYF. The J gene is TRBJ2-5, the V gene TRBV18; 8 nucleotides agree with TRBD1. V shed 3 bases, J shed 2 bases, and the junction held 2 bases outside the gene matches. Germline V gene sequence: CDR1 KGHSH, CDR2 LQKENI. CDR3 length: 14 amino acids.